This T cell receptor beta chain was identified in a study of Graves' ophthalmopathy and Graves' hyperthyroidism. Whole-study context: Ahead of any treatment, peripheral blood was obtained at the initial diagnosis. Study-level findings and limits: A 13-signature model separated ophthalmopathy from stable hyperthyroidism, reaching 85% to 90% sensitivity and around 81% specificity cross-validated. Blood also harbored most expanded thyroid clonotypes above 0.001 frequency.

Amplification of TCR beta CDR3 regions used RNA transcripts. Amplification began with first-round RT-PCR using HTBI primers, then second-round multiplex PCR was performed. MiXCR, run by TCRdb on the multiplex PCR reads, gives a single entry per CDR3 protein. The repertoire holds a few hundred thousand distinct CDR3 sequences, with about 16% as singletons. Trimming removed 0 bases from V and 7 bases from J, with 13 bases in between. This CDR3 has 14 residues. CDR1 is GTSNPN, CDR2 SVGIG, per germline (reference sequence). About this clonotype itself: As yet, its antigen is unknown.

The material sequenced was peripheral blood. The V and J genes are TRBV30 and TRBJ1-5; D gene uncertain. The TCR comes from a woman aged 18-29 years with Graves' ophthalmopathy. CDR3 sequence (DNA): TGTGCCTGGAGTGTAGGGCCAGGATTCCAGCCCCAGCATTTT. Protein sequence: CAWSVGPGFQPQHF.